A selection of T cell receptor beta chains follows, all from one sample in a study of neurological immune-mediated disorders. TCRdb re-analysed the 5' RACE reads in MiXCR, keeping a single row per CDR3 protein. The repertoire holds about 87,000 distinct CDR3 sequences, with around 3.5% as singletons. Sequencing input: PBMCs. The receptor source for this set is a woman in her forties or fifties with multiple sclerosis. Both conserved end residues are part of each CDR3. Each record gives: D gene, clone size, V gene, J gene, CDR3 DNA, CDR3 protein. A D gene is named only where the DNA matches it firmly. Not every row has a clone size; where given, it reads once, few, many or a size class.

TRBD1	many	TRBV7-3	TRBJ2-1	TGTGCCAGCAGCTTAACTGGGGGGACAGGGCGGCATGAGCAGTTCTTC	CASSLTGGTGRHEQFF
TRBD1	many	TRBV20-1	TRBJ1-1	TGCAGTGCTAGAGATGGGACAGGGGGAACTGAAGCTTTCTTT	CSARDGTGGTEAFF
TRBD2	many	TRBV27	TRBJ2-2	TGTGCCAGCAGTTCTGGACTAGCGGGGGGAAACACCGGGGAGCTGTTTTTT	CASSSGLAGGNTGELFF
NA	many	TRBV5-1	TRBJ2-7	TGCGCCAGCAGCACCCAGAGGAACGAGCAGTACTTC	CASSTQRNEQYF
NA	many	TRBV12-3/TRBV12-4	TRBJ2-3	TGTGCCAGCAGTTACAGCCAAGCAGATACGCAGTATTTT	CASSYSQADTQYF
TRBD1	many	TRBV4-3	TRBJ1-1	TGCGCCAGCAGCCAGGCTCAAGGACAGGGAGCGAACACTGAAGCTTTCTTT	CASSQAQGQGANTEAFF
TRBD2	many	TRBV5-1	TRBJ2-3	TGCGCCAGCAGCTTGACTAGCGGGGGGACCCTCACAGATACGCAGTATTTT	CASSLTSGGTLTDTQYF
NA	many	TRBV12-3/TRBV12-4	TRBJ2-6	TGTGCCAGCAGTTTTACAGGGAGCTCTGGGGCCAACGTCCTGACTTTC	CASSFTGSSGANVLTF
TRBD1	NA	TRBV4-2	TRBJ1-5	TGTGCCAGCAGCCAAGACGGGACAGGGCGCGATCAGCCCCAGCATTTT	CASSQDGTGRDQPQHF
TRBD2	many	TRBV20-1	TRBJ2-1	TGCAGTGCCTTACCGGGGGGGCCGAAGAATGAGCAGTTCTTC	CSALPGGPKNEQFF
NA	many	TRBV10-3	TRBJ2-6	TGTGCCATCAGTGACGACTACCGAGAGAGGGCCTACCCGCCGGGGGCCAACGTCCTGACTTTC	CAISDDYRERAYPPGANVLTF
NA	many	TRBV5-4	TRBJ1-5	TGTGCCAGCAGCTTAGGGGGGGCACCCAATAGCAATCAGCCCCAGCATTTT	CASSLGGAPNSNQPQHF
NA	many	TRBV21-1	TRBJ2-7	TGTGCCAGCAGCAAAGGTCGAAGGGGGCAGGAGTCCTACGAGCAGTACTTC	CASSKGRRGQESYEQYF
NA	many	TRBV20-1	TRBJ2-1	TGCAGTGCCGGGCGAGGCAATGAGCAGTTCTTC	CSAGRGNEQFF
NA	many	TRBV9	TRBJ2-3	TGTGCCAGCAGCGTCGAGCAGGATACGCAGTATTTT	CASSVEQDTQYF
NA	many	TRBV5-1	TRBJ2-7	TGCGCCAGCAGCCCCGGTCCGGCCTACGAGCAGTACTTC	CASSPGPAYEQYF
TRBD2	many	TRBV9	TRBJ2-1	TGTGCCAGCAGCGTAAAGAATGAAGGGACTAGGCAGTTCTTC	CASSVKNEGTRQFF
TRBD1	many	TRBV5-5	TRBJ2-3	TGTGCCAGCAGCTTGCGACAGGGTTCAGATACGCAGTATTTT	CASSLRQGSDTQYF
TRBD1	many	TRBV24-1	TRBJ2-7	TGTGCCACCAGTGACTCGACAGGGGAAGGATTCTACGAGCAGTACTTC	CATSDSTGEGFYEQYF
TRBD2	many	TRBV20-1	TRBJ2-7	TGCAGTGCTAACAAGCGGGGGGGTACCTACGAGCAGTACTTC	CSANKRGGTYEQYF
NA	many	TRBV5-5	TRBJ1-1	TGTGCCAGCAGCTTGGCAGTAACCGAGAACACTGAAGCTTTCTTT	CASSLAVTENTEAFF
TRBD2	many	TRBV20-1	TRBJ2-5	TGCAGTGCCAGAGCGGGGTCTGAGACCCAGTACTTC	CSARAGSETQYF
NA	many	TRBV28	TRBJ1-5	TGTGCCAGCAGTTTTTTCCCACATCAGCCCCAGCATTTT	CASSFFPHQPQHF
NA	many	TRBV20-1	TRBJ1-4	TGCAGTGCTAGAGCAGTCCACGACAGTGAAAAACTGTTTTTT	CSARAVHDSEKLFF
TRBD1	many	TRBV4-2	TRBJ1-1	TGTGCCAGCAGCCAAGAGGGTAAAGGGGGCTATGGTGAAGCTTTCTTT	CASSQEGKGGYGEAFF